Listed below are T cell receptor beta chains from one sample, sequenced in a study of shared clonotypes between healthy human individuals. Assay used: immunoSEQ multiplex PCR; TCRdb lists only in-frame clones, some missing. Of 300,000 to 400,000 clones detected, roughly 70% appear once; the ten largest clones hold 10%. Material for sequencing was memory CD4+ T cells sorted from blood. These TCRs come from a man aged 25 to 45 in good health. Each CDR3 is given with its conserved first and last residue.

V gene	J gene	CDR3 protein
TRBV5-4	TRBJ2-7	CASSPRTSGPYEQYF
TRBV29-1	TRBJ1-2	CSVNEGGPNYGYTF
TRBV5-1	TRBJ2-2	CASSLLGGATAGTGELFF
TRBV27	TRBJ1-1	CASSSSTHTEAFF
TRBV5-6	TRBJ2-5	CASSLDDVAETQYF
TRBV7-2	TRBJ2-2	CASSLSGRPEYEKLFF
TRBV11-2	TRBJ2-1	CASSLVGRLQTNEQFF
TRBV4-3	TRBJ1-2	CASSSSSGHGINYGYTF
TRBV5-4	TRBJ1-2	CASSPKTGANYGYTF
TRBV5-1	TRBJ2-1	CASSYEQGGVNSEQFF
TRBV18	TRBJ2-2	CASSPVTSGATGELFF
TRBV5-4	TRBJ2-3	CASSLKSGMGTDTQYF
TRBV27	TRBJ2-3	CASSSRTGFTDTQYF
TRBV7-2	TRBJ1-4	CASSYGGTNEKLFF
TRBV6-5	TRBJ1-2	CASSDRKTYGYTF
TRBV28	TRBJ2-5	CASSLGGAETQYF
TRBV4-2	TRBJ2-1	CASSQVTSGANNEQFF
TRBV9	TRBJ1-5	CASSTTGLGNQPQHF
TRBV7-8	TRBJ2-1	CASSPTGQLYNEQFF
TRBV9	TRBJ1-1	CASSVAGGKYAEAFF
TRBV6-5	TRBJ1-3	CASSYSRGTGNTIYF
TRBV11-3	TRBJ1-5	CASRGNQPQHF
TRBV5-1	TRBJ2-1	CASSVGLAGLGSYNEQFF
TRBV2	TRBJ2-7	CASNHGLAVTYEQYF
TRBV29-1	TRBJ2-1	CSVSTSGYNEQFF
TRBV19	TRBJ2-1	CASTLAASGSHEQFF
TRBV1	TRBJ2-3	CTSSKLEDTQYF
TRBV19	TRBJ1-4	CASSAVMNEKLFF
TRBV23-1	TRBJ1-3	CASHYRGYSGNTIYF